This T cell receptor (beta chain) was sequenced for a study of control samples from healthy donors and cancer patients. This clone was seen once. CDR1 SGDLS and CDR2 YYNGEE come from the germline V gene. This CDR3 spans 15 amino acids. Trimming took off 2 bases at V and 2 bases at J, with 10 bases between the two ends. Assay used: immunoSEQ multiplex PCR; TCRdb lists only in-frame clones, some missing. The sample yields about 100,000 clones, roughly 87% seen once. Sequencing input: blood. The chain combines TRBV9 with TRBJ2-2; tentative D call: TRBD2 (6 bases). This clonotype was sampled from a woman in her forties or fifties in good health. This CDR3 reads CASSVGTPNTGELFF. In DNA, the CDR3 is TGTGCCAGCAGCGTCGGGACTCCTAACACCGGGGAGCTGTTTTTT.